This record concerns one T cell receptor (beta chain) sequence. Sequencing was performed with immunoSEQ multiplex PCR; in TCRdb, only in-frame clones are kept and a portion is missing. Here the sample spans approximately 150,000 clones, about 91% being singletons. This record belongs to a study of blood T cell repertoires in COVID-19. At the level of the study: The cDNA or gDNA used as material had been derived from T cells, B-cell-depleted T cells, or PBMCs.

The germline V and J ends were trimmed by 5 bases and 1 base, with 12 bases remaining between them. The CDR3 spans 15 residues. Germline V CDR1 and CDR2: SGHVS, FNYEAQ. This TCR was sampled from a human donor in a cohort sampled during active COVID-19. Sequenced material: peripheral blood. The chain couples TRBV7-6 to TRBJ2-4, with D perhaps matching TRBD1 (6 bases). The CDR3 sequence: CASSPGQTAKNIQYF. The CDR3 nucleotides read TGTGCCAGCAGCCCCGGACAGACGGCCAAAAACATTCAGTACTTC.